The 5 T cell receptor beta chains below all came from one sample that was sequenced in a study of blood T cell repertoires in COVID-19. The assay was immunoSEQ multiplex PCR, and TCRdb's table has in-frame clones only and misses some. Of about 140,000 clones listed, around 79% were seen once; the top ten hold roughly 2.9%. Sequenced sample: PBMCs or T cells enriched from blood (not recorded which). The receptors were sampled from a woman aged 45-60 years who had recovered from COVID-19.

The sample holds a few counts of this clone. J is TRBJ2-5 and V is TRBV25-1; TRBD2 agrees at 9 bases. This CDR3 region has 14 residues. Germline V gene sequence: CDR1 MGHDK, CDR2 SYGVNS. V trimming: 6 bases; J trimming: 4 bases; junction bases outside the gene matches: 6. Here the CDR3 DNA reads TGTGCCAGCAGCGCGGGAGGGGTGGGAGAGACCCAGTACTTC. Translating it yields CASSAGGVGETQYF.

The chain couples TRBV28 to TRBJ1-6; D remains ambiguous. Germline V CDR1 and CDR2: MDHEN, SYDVKM. The CDR3 has 15 residues. Trimming stripped 5 bases from V and 4 bases from J, with 12 bases between. The CDR3 sequence is CASSSATDYNSPLHF. The CDR3 coding sequence is TGTGCCAGCAGTAGTGCGACTGATTATAATTCACCCCTCCACTTT.

The rearrangement joins TRBV11-2 to TRBJ2-2; 10 bases are shared with TRBD2. This CDR3 is built from 17 residues. CDR1 SGHAT and CDR2 FQNNGV come from the germline V gene. The ends lost 5 bases at V and 7 bases at J; junction bases unmatched: 13. The CDR3 bases are TGTGCCAGCAGCGGAACGCAGCGGGGGGGCCGATACGGGGAGCTGTTTTTT. Encoded protein: CASSGTQRGGRYGELFF.

The chain joins TRBV10-1 to TRBJ2-2; a possible D gene is TRBD2 (7 bases). Per the germline V gene, CDR1 is WNHNN and CDR2 is SYGVQD (reference sequence). V was shortened by 8 bases and J by 3 bases, with 16 bases between the two germline ends. CDR3 length: 15 amino acids. The CDR3: CASGSGTSYTGELFF. CDR3 in DNA: TGCGCCAGCGGCAGCGGGACAAGTTACACCGGGGAGCTGTTTTTT.

This sequence joins TRBV21-1 and TRBJ1-2; the DNA was not used to check the table's D call, TRBD1. TRBV21-1 is shown as a pseudogene. CDR3 length equals 15 residues. The CDR3 spells CASSLNGGGFYGYTF. Written as DNA, the CDR3 is TGTGCCAGCAGCCTAAACGGAGGGGGCTTCTATGGCTACACCTTC.